Below, 6 T cell receptor beta chains from the same sample are listed, as sequenced in a study of CD8+CD57+ T cells in acquired aplastic anemia. TCR beta VDJ and CDR3 profiles were obtained from a genomic DNA template. TCRdb processed the reads anew with MiXCR; each CDR3 protein has one entry. The sample has more than 150,000 distinct CDR3 sequences, roughly 50% seen once. Patients chosen for sequencing had CD8+CD57+ cells that had expanded, as shown by flow cytometry. The sequenced sample consisted of sorted CD4+, CD8+, or CD8+CD57+ T cells (not recorded which) from PBMCs. These receptors were taken from a human donor with aplastic anemia.

There are a few counts of this clonotype. The rearrangement joins TRBV7-3 to TRBJ2-7, with 7 bases fitting TRBD2. The CDR3 has 14 residues. The junction had 4 bases not matched to a gene; V was cut back by 0 bases and J by 5 bases. Germline V lookup: CDR1 SGHTA, CDR2 FQGTGA. The CDR3: CASSLTGGSHEQYF. CDR3 nucleotides: TGTGCCAGCAGCTTAACGGGGGGGTCCCACGAGCAGTACTTC.

This clonotype was detected only a few times. The chain has TRBV19 and TRBJ2-7, with D possibly TRBD1 on 6 matching bases. Germline lookup yields CDR1 LNHDA and CDR2 SQIVND (reference sequence). Trimming removed 0 bases at V and 6 bases at J, with 9 bases between. The CDR3 extends over 13 amino acids. CDR3 sequence: CASSIDGTREQYF. The CDR3 DNA follows: TGTGCCAGTAGTATAGATGGGACACGCGAGCAGTACTTC.

This clonotype appeared many times. The V gene is TRBV7-9, the J gene TRBJ2-5, with a possible D match to TRBD1 (6 bases). The CDR3 is made up of 14 amino acids. The germline V gene has CDR1 SEHNR and CDR2 FQNEAQ (reference sequence). V gave up 5 bases and J gave up 2 bases, with 12 bases separating them. The CDR3: CASSPQGLQETQYF. CDR3 coding DNA: TGTGCCAGCAGCCCACAGGGCCTACAAGAGACCCAGTACTTC.

The rearrangement uses TRBV5-1 and TRBJ1-2, with 8 bases matching TRBD1. Germline-derived CDR1 and CDR2 are SGHRS and YFSETQ. V dropped 4 bases and J dropped 8; count of bases not matched to a gene: 7. The CDR3 runs to 13 residues. CDR3 bases: TGCGCCAGCAGCCCGGACAGGGTGGGCGGCTACACCTTC. It yields the protein CASSPDRVGGYTF.

In this sample, this clonotype turned up a few times. A much larger clone is a single base away; this may be a read error. V and J are TRBV6-1 and TRBJ2-7; D unclear. The CDR3 consists of 13 residues. Germline V gene data show CDR1 as MNHNS and CDR2 as SASEGT. Trimming took 6 bases from V and 1 from J, leaving 10 bases between them. The CDR3 loop is CASRNLESYEQYF. CDR3 DNA: TGTGCCAGCAGGAACCTTGAGTCCTACGAGCAGTACTTC.

This clonotype is a singleton in its sample. CDR3 protein: CASSDPGQGARFNSPLHF. The CDR3 DNA follows: TGTGCCAGCAGTGATCCGGGACAGGGGGCGCGGTTTAATTCACCCCTCCACTTT. The rearrangement joins TRBV25-1 to TRBJ1-6; 12 nucleotides line up with TRBD1. V lost 3 bases and J lost 6; bases outside the gene matches: 9. This CDR3 comprises 18 residues. Germline V gene sequence: CDR1 MGHDK, CDR2 SYGVNS.